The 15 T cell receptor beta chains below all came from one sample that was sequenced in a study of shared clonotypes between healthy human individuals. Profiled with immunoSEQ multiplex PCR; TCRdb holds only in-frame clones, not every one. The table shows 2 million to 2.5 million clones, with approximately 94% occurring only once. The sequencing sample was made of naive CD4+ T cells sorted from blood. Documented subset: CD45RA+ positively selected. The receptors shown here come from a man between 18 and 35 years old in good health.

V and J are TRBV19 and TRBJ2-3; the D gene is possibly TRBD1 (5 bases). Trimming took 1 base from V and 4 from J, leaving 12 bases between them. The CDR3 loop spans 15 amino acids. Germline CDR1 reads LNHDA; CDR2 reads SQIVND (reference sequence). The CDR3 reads CASSIGREGPDTQYF. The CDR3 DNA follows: TGTGCCAGTAGTATAGGCAGGGAAGGGCCAGATACGCAGTATTTT.

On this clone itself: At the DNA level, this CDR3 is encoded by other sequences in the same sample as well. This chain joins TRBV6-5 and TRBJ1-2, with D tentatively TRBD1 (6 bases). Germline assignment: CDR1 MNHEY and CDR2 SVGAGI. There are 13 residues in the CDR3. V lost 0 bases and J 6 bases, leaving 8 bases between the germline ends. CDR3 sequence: CASSYSNRDGYTF. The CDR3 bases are TGTGCCAGCAGTTACTCGAACAGGGATGGCTACACCTTC.

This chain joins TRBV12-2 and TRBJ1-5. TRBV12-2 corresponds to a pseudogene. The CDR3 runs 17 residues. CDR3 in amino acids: CASRLAPGGGRNQPQHF. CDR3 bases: TGTGCAAGTCGCTTAGCTCCCGGCGGGGGGCGCAATCAGCCCCAGCATTTT.

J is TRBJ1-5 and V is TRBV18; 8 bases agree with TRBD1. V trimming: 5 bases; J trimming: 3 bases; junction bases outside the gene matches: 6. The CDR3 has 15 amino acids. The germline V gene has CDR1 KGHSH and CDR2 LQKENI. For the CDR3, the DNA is TGTGCCAGCTCAGAGGACAGGGTGAACAATCAGCCCCAGCATTTT. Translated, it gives CASSEDRVNNQPQHF.

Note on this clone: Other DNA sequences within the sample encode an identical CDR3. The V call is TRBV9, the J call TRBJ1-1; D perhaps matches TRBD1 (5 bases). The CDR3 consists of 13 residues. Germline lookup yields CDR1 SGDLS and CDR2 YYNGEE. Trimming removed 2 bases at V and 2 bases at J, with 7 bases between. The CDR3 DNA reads TGTGCCAGCAGCGTCCAGGGCAACACTGAAGCTTTCTTT. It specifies CASSVQGNTEAFF.

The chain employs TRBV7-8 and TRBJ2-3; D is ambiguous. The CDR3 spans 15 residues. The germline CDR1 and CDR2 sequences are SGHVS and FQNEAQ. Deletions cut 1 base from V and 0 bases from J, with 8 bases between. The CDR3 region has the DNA TGTGCCAGCAGCTTAGGGTCGGTAAGCACAGATACGCAGTATTTT. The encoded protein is CASSLGSVSTDTQYF.

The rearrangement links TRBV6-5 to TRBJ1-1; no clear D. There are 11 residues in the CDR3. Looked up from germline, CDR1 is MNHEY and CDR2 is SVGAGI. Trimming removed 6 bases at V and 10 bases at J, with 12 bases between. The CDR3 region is CASRSASGAFF. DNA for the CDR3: TGTGCCAGCAGAAGTGCTTCGGGAGCTTTCTTT.

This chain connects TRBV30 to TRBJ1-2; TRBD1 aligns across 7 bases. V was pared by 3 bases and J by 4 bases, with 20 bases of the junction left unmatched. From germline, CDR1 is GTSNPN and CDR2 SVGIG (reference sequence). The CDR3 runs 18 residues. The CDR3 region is CAWSVPRGGVKTIYGYTF. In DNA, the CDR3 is TGTGCCTGGAGCGTTCCCAGGGGGGGGGTAAAAACGATCTATGGCTACACCTTC.

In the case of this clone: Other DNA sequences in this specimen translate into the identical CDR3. CDR3 coding DNA: TGTGCCAGTAGTGGGGGCTACGAGCAGTACTTC. Translating it yields CASSGGYEQYF. The V and J genes are TRBV19 and TRBJ2-7; D tentatively reads TRBD1 or TRBD2 (5 bases each). The CDR3 is 11 amino acids. V lost 5 bases, J lost 3 bases, and 5 bases lay in between. Germline lookup yields CDR1 LNHDA and CDR2 SQIVND (reference sequence). Using reference TRBV19 and TRBJ2-7 for the parts outside the CDR3, the full variable domain is DGGITQSPKYLFRKEGQNVTLSCEQNLNHDAMYWYRQDPGQGLRLIYYSQIVNDFQKGDIAEGYSVSREKKESFPLTVTSAQKNPTAFYLCASSGGYEQYFGPGTRLTVT.

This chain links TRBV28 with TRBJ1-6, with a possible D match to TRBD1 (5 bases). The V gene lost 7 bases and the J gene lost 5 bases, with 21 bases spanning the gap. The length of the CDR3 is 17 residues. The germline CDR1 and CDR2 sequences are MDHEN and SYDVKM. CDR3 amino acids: CASTVPRPGTNNSPLHF. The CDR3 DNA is TGTGCCAGCACCGTTCCTCGGCCAGGGACTAATAATTCACCCCTCCACTTT.

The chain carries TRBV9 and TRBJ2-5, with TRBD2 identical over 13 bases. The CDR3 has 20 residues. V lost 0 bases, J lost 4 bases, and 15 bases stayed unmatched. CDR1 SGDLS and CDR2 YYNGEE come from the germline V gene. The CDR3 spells CASSVGETWTSGGLRETQYF. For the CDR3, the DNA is TGTGCCAGCAGCGTAGGAGAAACTTGGACTAGCGGGGGCCTCCGAGAGACCCAGTACTTC.

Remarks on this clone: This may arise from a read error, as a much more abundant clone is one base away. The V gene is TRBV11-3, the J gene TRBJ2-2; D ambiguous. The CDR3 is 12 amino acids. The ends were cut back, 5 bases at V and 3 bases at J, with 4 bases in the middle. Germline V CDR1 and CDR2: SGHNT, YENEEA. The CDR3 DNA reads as TGTGCCAGCAGCACAGACACCGGGGAGCTGTTTTTT. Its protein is CASSTDTGELFF.

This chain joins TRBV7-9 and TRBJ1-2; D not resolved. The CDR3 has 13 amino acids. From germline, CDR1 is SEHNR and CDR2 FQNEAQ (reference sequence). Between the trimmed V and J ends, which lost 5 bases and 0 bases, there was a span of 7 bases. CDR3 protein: CASSLKANYGYTF. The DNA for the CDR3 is TGTGCCAGCAGCCTGAAAGCTAACTATGGCTACACCTTC.

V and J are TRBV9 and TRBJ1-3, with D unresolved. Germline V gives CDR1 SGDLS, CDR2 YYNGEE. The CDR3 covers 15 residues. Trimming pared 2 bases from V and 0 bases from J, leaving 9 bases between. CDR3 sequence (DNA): TGTGCCAGCAGCGTGGGCATTTACTCTGGAAACACCATATATTTT. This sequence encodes CASSVGIYSGNTIYF.

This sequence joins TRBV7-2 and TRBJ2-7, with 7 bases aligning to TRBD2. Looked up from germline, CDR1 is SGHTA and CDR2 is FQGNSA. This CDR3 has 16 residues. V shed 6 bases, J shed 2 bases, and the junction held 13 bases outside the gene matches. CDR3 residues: CASSTPSGLPPYEQYF. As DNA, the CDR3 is TGTGCCAGCAGTACCCCCTCGGGACTACCCCCCTACGAGCAGTACTTC.